This T cell receptor (beta chain) was documented in a study of T-cell reconstitution after alpha-beta-depleted transplantation in children. V gave up 0 bases and J gave up 6 bases, with 9 bases separating them. This CDR3 region has 14 residues. Germline CDR1 is SGDLS and CDR2 is YYNGEE. The library targeted TCRbeta and was prepared with unique molecular identifiers. TCRdb re-called the PCR reads with MiXCR, one entry per CDR3 protein. This sample has around 500,000 distinct CDR3 sequences, with under 15% found just once. This clonotype was sampled from a human donor who donated a stem cell graft to a child with combined immunodeficiency. The chain links TRBV9 to TRBJ2-2, with D possibly TRBD1 on 6 matching bases. The material sequenced was PBMCs from the stem cell graft donor, taken from the stem cell graft. CDR3 DNA: TGTGCCAGCAGCGTAGCTGCAGGGGCCGGGGAGCTGTTTTTT. Amino acid sequence: CASSVAAGAGELFF.